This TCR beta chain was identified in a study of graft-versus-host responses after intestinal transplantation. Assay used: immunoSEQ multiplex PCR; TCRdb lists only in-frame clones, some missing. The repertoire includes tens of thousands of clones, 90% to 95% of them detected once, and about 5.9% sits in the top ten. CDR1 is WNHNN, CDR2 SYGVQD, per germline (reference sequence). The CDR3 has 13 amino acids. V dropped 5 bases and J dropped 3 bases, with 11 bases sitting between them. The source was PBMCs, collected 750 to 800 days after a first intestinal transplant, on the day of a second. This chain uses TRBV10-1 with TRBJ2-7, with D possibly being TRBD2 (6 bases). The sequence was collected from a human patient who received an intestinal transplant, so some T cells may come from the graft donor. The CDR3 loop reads CASSKTGVYEQYF. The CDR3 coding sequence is TGCGCCAGCAGTAAAACGGGAGTCTACGAGCAGTACTTC.